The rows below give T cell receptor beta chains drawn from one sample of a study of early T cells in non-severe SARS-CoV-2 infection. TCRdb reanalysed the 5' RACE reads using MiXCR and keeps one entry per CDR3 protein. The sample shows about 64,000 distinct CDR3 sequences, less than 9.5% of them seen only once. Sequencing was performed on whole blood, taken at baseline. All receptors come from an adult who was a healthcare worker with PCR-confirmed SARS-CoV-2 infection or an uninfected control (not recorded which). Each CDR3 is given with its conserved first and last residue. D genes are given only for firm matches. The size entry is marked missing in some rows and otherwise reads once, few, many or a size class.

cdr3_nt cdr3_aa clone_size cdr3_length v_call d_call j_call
TGTGCCAGCAGCTCCTACCCCGGGAACACTGAAGCTTTCTTT CASSSYPGNTEAFF . 14 TRBV5-4 . TRBJ1-1
TGTGCCAGCTCACCCGGGGGACTCACTGAAGCTTTCTTT CASSPGGLTEAFF many 13 TRBV18 . TRBJ1-1
TGCAGCGTTGCCAGGCAGGGAAGAATGAACACTGAAGCTTTCTTT CSVARQGRMNTEAFF many 15 TRBV29-1 . TRBJ1-1
TGTGCCAGCAGCCAGTTGGATCGGAACGAGCAGTACTTC CASSQLDRNEQYF . 13 TRBV3-1 . TRBJ2-7
TGTGCCAGCAGCTTAATAGTCCCCGGGGAGCTGTTTTTT CASSLIVPGELFF many 13 TRBV7-3 . TRBJ2-2
TGTGCCATCAGTGAGTCCCTAGCGGGAGGTATGGACACCGGGGAGCTGTTTTTT CAISESLAGGMDTGELFF many 18 TRBV10-3 TRBD2 TRBJ2-2
TGCAGTGCTAGAGATCAGGGCAGGGGTACTCAGCCCCAGCATTTT CSARDQGRGTQPQHF few 15 TRBV20-1 . TRBJ1-5
TGTGCCAGCAGCTTCCTTCCCTACACCGGGGAGCTGTTTTTT CASSFLPYTGELFF many 14 TRBV7-9 . TRBJ2-2
TGTGCCAGCAGTTACGAGGGGCCTTATTCACCCCTCCACTTT CASSYEGPYSPLHF many 14 TRBV6-6 . TRBJ1-6
TGTGCCAGCAGTTCCGGGACTAACTTCGATGAGCAGTTCTTC CASSSGTNFDEQFF many 14 TRBV6-2/TRBV6-3 TRBD2 TRBJ2-1
TGTGCCACCAGTGATACCCTAGGACAGGAGGGCGACATGAACACTGAAGCTTTCTTT CATSDTLGQEGDMNTEAFF many 19 TRBV24-1 TRBD1 TRBJ1-1
TGTGCCACCGAGGTCTACAGGGGGTTCCCTGGCTACACCTTC CATEVYRGFPGYTF few 14 TRBV6-6 TRBD1 TRBJ1-2
TGTGCCAGCAGCACGAGCGGGGACAATACGCAGTATTTT CASSTSGDNTQYF . 13 TRBV11-2 . TRBJ2-3
TGTGCCAGCAAACAATCGGGACAGCACTACGAGCAGTACTTC CASKQSGQHYEQYF few 14 TRBV13 TRBD1 TRBJ2-7
TGTGCCAGCAGCCAAGACAGGGTCTATGGCTACACCTTC CASSQDRVYGYTF few 13 TRBV7-8 TRBD1 TRBJ1-2
TGTGCCAGCAGTTTTCCCGGGACAGGGGTCGGGTCTGAGCAGTTCTTC CASSFPGTGVGSEQFF many 16 TRBV27 TRBD1 TRBJ2-1
TGCGCCAGCAGCTTGGTTGCAGCGGGAGGGCCCACCGGGGAGCTGTTTTTT CASSLVAAGGPTGELFF few 17 TRBV5-1 TRBD2 TRBJ2-2
TGTGCCAGCAGCCTCGGGACAGAGACGAACACCGGGGAGCTGTTTTTT CASSLGTETNTGELFF . 16 TRBV2 TRBD1 TRBJ2-2
TGTGCCAGCAGTTCCCCCCTGGTAGGGGGCACAGATACGCAGTATTTT CASSSPLVGGTDTQYF many 16 TRBV6-5 . TRBJ2-3
TGTGCCAGCAGCCAAGATTCTGGGTCAACCTACGAGCAGTACTTC CASSQDSGSTYEQYF . 15 TRBV3-1 . TRBJ2-7
TGTGCCAGCAGCTTGTGGGCAGGGAACAATTCACCCCTCCACTTT CASSLWAGNNSPLHF many 15 TRBV5-4 . TRBJ1-6
TGCAGTGCTAGGGGTACGGCGGGAGGGGTGGATACGCAGTATTTT CSARGTAGGVDTQYF many 15 TRBV20-1 TRBD2 TRBJ2-3
TGTGCCAGCAGTTGTCCACGGGACAAGCTTTTACCTCGTTACGAGCAGTACTTC CASSCPRDKLLPRYEQYF . 18 TRBV6-2/TRBV6-3 . TRBJ2-7
TGTGCCACCGATCCCGGGAGAAACTACAATGAGCAGTTCTTC CATDPGRNYNEQFF many 14 TRBV15 . TRBJ2-1
TGCGCCAGCAGCCCCAGGAGTAGGGGAGAGACCCAGTACTTC CASSPRSRGETQYF many 14 TRBV5-1 . TRBJ2-5
TGTGCCAGTTCTCGAAAACTAGCGCTTAGCACAGATACGCAGTATTTT CASSRKLALSTDTQYF few 16 TRBV19 TRBD2 TRBJ2-3
TGTGCCAGCAGCCTCGGGACAGGCAATCAGCCCCAGCATTTT CASSLGTGNQPQHF many 14 TRBV7-9 TRBD1 TRBJ1-5
TGTGCCAGCAGTTACGGGACAGGGGGAAGGTCTGATGGCTACACCTTC CASSYGTGGRSDGYTF few 16 TRBV12-3/TRBV12-4 TRBD1 TRBJ1-2
TGTGCCAGCAGCTCAGACCGCGGGCCCCAAGAGACCCAGTACTTC CASSSDRGPQETQYF . 15 TRBV11-2 . TRBJ2-5
TGTGCCAGCAGCTTATATGGGTTGGGGGAGCAGTACTTC CASSLYGLGEQYF once 13 TRBV7-3 . TRBJ2-7
TGTGCCAGCAGCTTATCAGGAGGGGAAGGGTACGAGCAGTACTTC CASSLSGGEGYEQYF . 15 TRBV11-2 . TRBJ2-7
TGTGCCAGCAGCCCGAGGACAGGGATGAACACTGAAGCTTTCTTT CASSPRTGMNTEAFF . 15 TRBV3-1 TRBD1 TRBJ1-1
TGTGCCAGCAGCCCCCTGAGAAGCACTGAAGCTTTCTTT CASSPLRSTEAFF many 13 TRBV7-9 . TRBJ1-1
TGTGCCAGCAGCTCGGACAGGGTCGATGAGCAGTTCTTC CASSSDRVDEQFF few 13 TRBV7-9 TRBD1 TRBJ2-1
TGTGCCAGCAGCTCCTCGACTAGCGCTAACACCGGGGAGCTGTTTTTT CASSSSTSANTGELFF few 16 TRBV7-3 TRBD2 TRBJ2-2
TGCAGCGTCTTGGGGGGAAGCGGTTCCTACGAGCAGTACTTC CSVLGGSGSYEQYF . 14 TRBV29-1 . TRBJ2-7
TGTGCCAGCAGAGCACAGGGAAGCAATCAGCCCCAGCATTTT CASRAQGSNQPQHF . 14 TRBV6-2/TRBV6-3 . TRBJ1-5
TGTGCCAGCAGTCCCGGGCCCGAACCCCAAGAGACCCAGTACTTC CASSPGPEPQETQYF many 15 TRBV12-3/TRBV12-4 . TRBJ2-5
TGCGCCAGCAGCTTAAGTGACAGAGCCACCGGGGAGCTGTTTTTT CASSLSDRATGELFF many 15 TRBV5-1 . TRBJ2-2
TGTGCCAGCAGTTTCCCCACCGGGTCTCCGGGCGGCGGCTACACCTTC CASSFPTGSPGGGYTF few 16 TRBV5-6 . TRBJ1-2
TGTGCCACCAGGGACAGGCTCCACAATGAGCAGTTCTTC CATRDRLHNEQFF . 13 TRBV24-1 TRBD1 TRBJ2-1
TGTGCCAGCAGTTTCAAAGACACTGAAGCTTTCTTT CASSFKDTEAFF many 12 TRBV13 . TRBJ1-1
TGCGCCAGCAGCTTGACTAGCGGGAGCCCAGATACGCAGTATTTT CASSLTSGSPDTQYF medium-sized 15 TRBV5-1 TRBD2 TRBJ2-3
TGTGCCAGCAGACGACAGGGGGCTGGTTCTGGGGCCAACGTCCTGACTTTC CASRRQGAGSGANVLTF many 17 TRBV12-3/TRBV12-4 TRBD1 TRBJ2-6
TGCGCCAGCAGCCAAGATAGGCAGCCAGCGGATACGCAGTATTTT CASSQDRQPADTQYF few 15 TRBV4-3 . TRBJ2-3
TGCAGTGCTGGGAGCGGGGGACGACTCCAAGAGACCCAGTACTTC CSAGSGGRLQETQYF few 15 TRBV20-1 TRBD2 TRBJ2-5